This T cell receptor (beta chain) is drawn from a study of T-cell reconstitution after alpha-beta-depleted transplantation in children. Overall study results and limits: After one year, T-cell counts and TCRbeta diversity mostly came from new T cells. Certain patients had high TCRbeta diversity at day 60, and it came from recipient T cells and thymic progenitors that survived. Alpha-beta T cells present about two months after transplant were reported to originate from several hundred expanded graft clones.

In this sample, this clonotype turned up a few times. What it binds is not known. Germline CDR1 MNHEY, CDR2 SMNVEV (reference sequence). The CDR3 covers 14 residues. V was trimmed by 3 bases and J by 1 base, leaving 9 bases between them. Preparation of the TCRbeta library involved a method that used unique molecular identifiers. TCRdb recomputed calls from the PCR reads with MiXCR, one row per CDR3 protein. The sample has 250,000 to 400,000 distinct CDR3 sequences; approximately 23% are singletons. The starting material was PBMCs, mostly from graft donor cells, obtained 180 days after TCRalphabeta/CD19-depleted stem cell transplant. This rearrangement joins TRBV27 to TRBJ1-1, with no clear D. This clonotype was obtained from a male patient under 18 who had a stem cell transplant for acute lymphoblastic leukemia, so the T cells may come from the graft donor. In DNA, the CDR3 is TGTGCCAGCAGTTTTTTGGGTGGGAACACTGAAGCTTTCTTT. Translation: CASSFLGGNTEAFF.